The clone carrying this T cell receptor beta chain was recorded many times. This sample is drawn from a study of Graves' ophthalmopathy and Graves' hyperthyroidism. The V and J ends lost 3 bases and 6 bases, in that order; junction bases with no gene match: 0. The CDR3 is 13 amino acids. CDR1 is KGHSH, CDR2 LQKENI, per germline. RNA served as the template for amplifying TCR beta CDR3 regions. The workflow started with a first-round RT-PCR run with HTBI primers and then moved on to a second-round multiplex PCR. TCRdb passed the multiplex PCR reads through MiXCR, listing each CDR3 protein once. This repertoire shows hundreds of thousands of distinct CDR3 sequences, roughly 20% found once; its top ten account for more than 5.5%.

The TCR originated in a woman under 30 with stable Graves' hyperthyroidism. Some clones in this sample may be carry-over from other donors' samples. What was sequenced was peripheral blood. The V call is TRBV18, the J call TRBJ1-1, with 11 bases fitting TRBD1. CDR3 region: CASSPGQGAEAFF. The CDR3 nucleotides read TGTGCCAGCTCACCGGGACAGGGGGCTGAAGCTTTCTTT. The full variable domain, completed using reference TRBV18 and TRBJ1-1, is NAGVMQNPRHLVRRRGQEARLRCSPMKGHSHVYWYRQLPEEGLKFMVYLQKENIIDESGMPKERFSAEFPKEGPSILRIQQVVRGDSAAYFCASSPGQGAEAFFGQGTRLTVV.